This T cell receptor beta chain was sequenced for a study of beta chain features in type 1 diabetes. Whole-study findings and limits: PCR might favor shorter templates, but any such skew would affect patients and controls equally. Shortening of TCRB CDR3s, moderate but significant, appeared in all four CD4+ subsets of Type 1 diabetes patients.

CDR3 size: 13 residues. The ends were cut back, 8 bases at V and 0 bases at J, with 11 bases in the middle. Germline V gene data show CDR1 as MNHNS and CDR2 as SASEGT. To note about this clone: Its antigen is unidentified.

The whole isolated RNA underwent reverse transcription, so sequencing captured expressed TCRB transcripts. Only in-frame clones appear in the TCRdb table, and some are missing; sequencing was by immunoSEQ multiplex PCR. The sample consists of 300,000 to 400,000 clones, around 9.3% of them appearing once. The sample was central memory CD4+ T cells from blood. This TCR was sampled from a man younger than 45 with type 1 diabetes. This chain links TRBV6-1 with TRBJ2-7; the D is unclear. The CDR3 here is CASFQSGSYEQYF. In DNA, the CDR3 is TGTGCCAGCTTCCAGTCGGGCTCCTACGAGCAGTACTTC.